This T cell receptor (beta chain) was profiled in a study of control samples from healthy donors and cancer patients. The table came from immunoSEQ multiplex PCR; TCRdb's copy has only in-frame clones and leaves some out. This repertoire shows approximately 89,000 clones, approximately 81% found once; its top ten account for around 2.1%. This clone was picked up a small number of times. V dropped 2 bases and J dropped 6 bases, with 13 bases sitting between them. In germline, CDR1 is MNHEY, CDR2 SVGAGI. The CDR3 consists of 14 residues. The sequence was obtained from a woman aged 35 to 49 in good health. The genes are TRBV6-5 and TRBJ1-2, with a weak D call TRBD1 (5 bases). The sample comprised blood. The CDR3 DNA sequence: TGTGCCAGCAGTTACGTCAGGACGGGGGATGGCTACACCTTC. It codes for CASSYVRTGDGYTF.